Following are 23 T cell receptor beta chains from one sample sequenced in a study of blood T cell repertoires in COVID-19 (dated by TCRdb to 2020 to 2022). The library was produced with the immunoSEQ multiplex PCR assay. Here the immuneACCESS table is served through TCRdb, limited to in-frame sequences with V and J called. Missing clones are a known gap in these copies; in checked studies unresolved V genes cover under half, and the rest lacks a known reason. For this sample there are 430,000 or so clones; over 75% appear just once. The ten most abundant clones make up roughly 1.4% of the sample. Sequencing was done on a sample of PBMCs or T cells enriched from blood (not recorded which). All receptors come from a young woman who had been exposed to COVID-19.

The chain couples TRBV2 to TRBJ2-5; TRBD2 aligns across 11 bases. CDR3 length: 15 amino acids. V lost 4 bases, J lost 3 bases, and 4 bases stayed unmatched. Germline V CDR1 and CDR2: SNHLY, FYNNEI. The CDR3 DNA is TGTGCCAGCAGTGGACAACTAGCGGGGGAAGAGACCCAGTACTTC. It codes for CASSGQLAGEETQYF.

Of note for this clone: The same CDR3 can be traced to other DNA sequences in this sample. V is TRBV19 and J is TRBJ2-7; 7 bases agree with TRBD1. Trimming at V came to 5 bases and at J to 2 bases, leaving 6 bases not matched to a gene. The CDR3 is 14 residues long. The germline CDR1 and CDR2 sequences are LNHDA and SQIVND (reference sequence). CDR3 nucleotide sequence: TGTGCCAGTAGTCCCCGACAGGGAGCCTACGAGCAGTACTTC. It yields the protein CASSPRQGAYEQYF. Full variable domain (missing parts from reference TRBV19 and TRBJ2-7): DGGITQSPKYLFRKEGQNVTLSCEQNLNHDAMYWYRQDPGQGLRLIYYSQIVNDFQKGDIAEGYSVSREKKESFPLTVTSAQKNPTAFYLCASSPRQGAYEQYFGPGTRLTVT.

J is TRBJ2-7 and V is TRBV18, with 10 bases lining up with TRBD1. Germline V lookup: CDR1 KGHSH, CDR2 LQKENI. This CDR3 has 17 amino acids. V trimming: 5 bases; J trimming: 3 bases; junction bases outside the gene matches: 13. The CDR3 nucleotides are TGTGCCAGCTCATTATGGGACAGGGGAGAGCTACGCTACGAGCAGTACTTC. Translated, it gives CASSLWDRGELRYEQYF. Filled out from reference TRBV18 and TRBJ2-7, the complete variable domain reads NAGVMQNPRHLVRRRGQEARLRCSPMKGHSHVYWYRQLPEEGLKFMVYLQKENIIDESGMPKERFSAEFPKEGPSILRIQQVVRGDSAAYFCASSLWDRGELRYEQYFGPGTRLTVT.

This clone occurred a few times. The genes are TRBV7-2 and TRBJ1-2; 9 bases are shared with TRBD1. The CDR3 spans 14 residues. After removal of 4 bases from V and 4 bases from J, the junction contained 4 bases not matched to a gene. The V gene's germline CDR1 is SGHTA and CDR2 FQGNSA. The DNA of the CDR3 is TGTGCCAGCAGCTACTGGACAGGGGCCTATGGCTACACCTTC. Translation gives CASSYWTGAYGYTF.

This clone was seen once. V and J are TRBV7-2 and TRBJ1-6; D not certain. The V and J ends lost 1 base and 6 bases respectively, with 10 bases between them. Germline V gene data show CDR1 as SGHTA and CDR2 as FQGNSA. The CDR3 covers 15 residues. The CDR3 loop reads CASSLDPGLNSPLHF. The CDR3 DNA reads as TGTGCCAGCAGCTTAGATCCAGGACTTAATTCACCCCTCCACTTT.

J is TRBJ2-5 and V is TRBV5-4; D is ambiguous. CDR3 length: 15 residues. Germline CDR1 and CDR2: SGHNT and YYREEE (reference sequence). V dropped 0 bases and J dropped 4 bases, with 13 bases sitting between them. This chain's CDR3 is CASSLDSLLGETQYF. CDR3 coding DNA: TGTGCCAGCAGCTTGGACAGCCTATTGGGAGAGACCCAGTACTTC.

CDR3 protein: CASSQVEGEQFF. The CDR3 coding sequence is TGCGCCAGCAGCCAAGTTGAGGGTGAGCAGTTCTTC. The chain carries TRBV4-3 and TRBJ2-1, with D possibly being TRBD2 (5 bases). The V end was cut by 1 base, the J end by 9 bases, with 7 bases between. Germline CDR1 LGHNA, CDR2 YSLEER. The CDR3 loop spans 12 amino acids.

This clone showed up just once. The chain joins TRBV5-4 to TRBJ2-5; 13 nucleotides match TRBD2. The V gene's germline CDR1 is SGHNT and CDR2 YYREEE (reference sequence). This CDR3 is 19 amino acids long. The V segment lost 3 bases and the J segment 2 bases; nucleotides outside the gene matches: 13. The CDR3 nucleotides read TGTGCCAGCAGCTCCCCGACTAGCGGGGGGCTGGGGGGGCAAGAGACCCAGTACTTC. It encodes CASSSPTSGGLGGQETQYF.

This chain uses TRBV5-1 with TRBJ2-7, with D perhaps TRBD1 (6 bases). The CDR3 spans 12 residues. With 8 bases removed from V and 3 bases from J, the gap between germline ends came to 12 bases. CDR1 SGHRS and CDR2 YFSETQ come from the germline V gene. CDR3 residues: CASGTSSYEQYF. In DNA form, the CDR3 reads TGCGCCAGTGGGACATCGAGCTACGAGCAGTACTTC.

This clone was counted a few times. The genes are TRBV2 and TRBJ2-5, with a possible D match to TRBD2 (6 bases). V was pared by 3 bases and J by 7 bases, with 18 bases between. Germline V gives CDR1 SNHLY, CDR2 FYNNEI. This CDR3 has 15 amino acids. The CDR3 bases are TGTGCCAGCAGTGAGCGGTCTAGCCGGGGGTGGACCCAGTACTTC. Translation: CASSERSSRGWTQYF.

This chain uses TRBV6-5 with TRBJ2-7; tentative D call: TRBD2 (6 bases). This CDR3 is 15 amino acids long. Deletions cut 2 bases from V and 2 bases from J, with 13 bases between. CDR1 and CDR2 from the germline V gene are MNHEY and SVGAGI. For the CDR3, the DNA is TGTGCCAGCAGTTACGACGGGGGTTCGGCCTACGAGCAGTACTTC. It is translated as CASSYDGGSAYEQYF.

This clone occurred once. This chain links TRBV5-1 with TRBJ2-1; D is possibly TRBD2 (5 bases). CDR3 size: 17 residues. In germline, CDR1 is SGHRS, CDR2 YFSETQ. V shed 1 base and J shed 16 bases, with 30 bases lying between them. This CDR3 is CASSLWSLRGRTEGVFF. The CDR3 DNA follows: TGCGCCAGCAGCTTGTGGTCTCTCCGCGGCCGAACCGAGGGCGTTTTCTTC.

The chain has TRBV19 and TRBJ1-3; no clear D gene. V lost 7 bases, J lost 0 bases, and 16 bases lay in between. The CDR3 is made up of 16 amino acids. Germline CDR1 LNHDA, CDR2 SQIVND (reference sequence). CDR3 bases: TGTGCCAGTATCCCTACACCCGGGAGCTCTGGAAACACCATATATTTT. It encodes CASIPTPGSSGNTIYF.

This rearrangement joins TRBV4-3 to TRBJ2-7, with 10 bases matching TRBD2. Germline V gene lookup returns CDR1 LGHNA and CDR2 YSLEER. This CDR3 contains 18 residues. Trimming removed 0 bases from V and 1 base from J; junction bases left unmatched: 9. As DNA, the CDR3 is TGCGCCAGCAGCCAAGATTGGCTAGCGGGGGCCCGATCCTACGAGCAGTACTTC. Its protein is CASSQDWLAGARSYEQYF.

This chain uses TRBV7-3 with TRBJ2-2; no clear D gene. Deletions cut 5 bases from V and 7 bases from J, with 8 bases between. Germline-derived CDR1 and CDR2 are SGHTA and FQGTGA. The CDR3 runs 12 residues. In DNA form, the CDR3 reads TGTGCCAGCAGCATAGATAACGGGGAGCTGTTTTTT. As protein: CASSIDNGELFF.

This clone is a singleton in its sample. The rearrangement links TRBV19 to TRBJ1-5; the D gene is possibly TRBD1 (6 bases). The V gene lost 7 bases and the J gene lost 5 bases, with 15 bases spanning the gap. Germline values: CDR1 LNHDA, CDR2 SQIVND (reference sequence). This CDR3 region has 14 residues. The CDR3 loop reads CASTPSQGYQPQHF. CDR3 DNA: TGTGCCAGTACCCCATCACAGGGTTATCAGCCCCAGCATTTT.

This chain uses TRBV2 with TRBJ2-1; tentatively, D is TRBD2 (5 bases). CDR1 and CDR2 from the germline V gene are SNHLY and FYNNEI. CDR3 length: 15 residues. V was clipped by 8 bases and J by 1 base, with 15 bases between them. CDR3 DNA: TGTGCCAGCCCTAATGAGGGCGGTTCCTACAATGAGCAGTTCTTC. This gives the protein CASPNEGGSYNEQFF.

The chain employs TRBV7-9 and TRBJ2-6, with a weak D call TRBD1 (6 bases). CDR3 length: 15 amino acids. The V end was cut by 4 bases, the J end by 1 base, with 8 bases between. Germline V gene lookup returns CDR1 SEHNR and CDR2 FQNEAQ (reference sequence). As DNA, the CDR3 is TGTGCCAGCAGCTCAGGACAGTCTGGGGCCAACGTCCTGACTTTC. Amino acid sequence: CASSSGQSGANVLTF.

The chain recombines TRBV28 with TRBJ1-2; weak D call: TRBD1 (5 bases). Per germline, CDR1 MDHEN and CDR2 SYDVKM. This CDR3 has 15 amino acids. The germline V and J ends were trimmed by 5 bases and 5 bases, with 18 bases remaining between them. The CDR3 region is CASSDPLGGRYGYTF. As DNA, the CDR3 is TGTGCCAGCAGTGACCCGCTGGGGGGGAGGTATGGCTACACCTTC.

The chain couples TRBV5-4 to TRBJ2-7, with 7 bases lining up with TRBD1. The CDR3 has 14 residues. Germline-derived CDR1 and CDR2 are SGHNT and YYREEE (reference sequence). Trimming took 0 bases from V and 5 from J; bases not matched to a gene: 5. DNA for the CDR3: TGTGCCAGCAGCTTGGACAGGGGAATGAACGAGCAGTACTTC. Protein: CASSLDRGMNEQYF.

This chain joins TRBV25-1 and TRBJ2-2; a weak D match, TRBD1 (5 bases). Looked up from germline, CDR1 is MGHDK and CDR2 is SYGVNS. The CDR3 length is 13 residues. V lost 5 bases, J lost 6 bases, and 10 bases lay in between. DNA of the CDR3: TGTGCCAGCAGTAATCAGGGTGCCGGGGAGCTGTTTTTT. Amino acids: CASSNQGAGELFF.

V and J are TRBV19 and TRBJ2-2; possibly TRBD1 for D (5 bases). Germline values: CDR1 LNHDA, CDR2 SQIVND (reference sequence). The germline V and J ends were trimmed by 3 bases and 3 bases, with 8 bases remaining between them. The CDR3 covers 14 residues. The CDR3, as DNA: TGTGCCAGTAGTATTCAGGGTCACACCGGGGAGCTGTTTTTT. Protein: CASSIQGHTGELFF.

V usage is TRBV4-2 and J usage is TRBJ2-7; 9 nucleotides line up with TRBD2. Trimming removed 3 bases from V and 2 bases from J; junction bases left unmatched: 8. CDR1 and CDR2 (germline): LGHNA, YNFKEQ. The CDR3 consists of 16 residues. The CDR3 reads CASSQTLAGPAYEQYF. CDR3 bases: TGTGCCAGCAGCCAGACCCTAGCGGGGCCCGCCTACGAGCAGTACTTC.